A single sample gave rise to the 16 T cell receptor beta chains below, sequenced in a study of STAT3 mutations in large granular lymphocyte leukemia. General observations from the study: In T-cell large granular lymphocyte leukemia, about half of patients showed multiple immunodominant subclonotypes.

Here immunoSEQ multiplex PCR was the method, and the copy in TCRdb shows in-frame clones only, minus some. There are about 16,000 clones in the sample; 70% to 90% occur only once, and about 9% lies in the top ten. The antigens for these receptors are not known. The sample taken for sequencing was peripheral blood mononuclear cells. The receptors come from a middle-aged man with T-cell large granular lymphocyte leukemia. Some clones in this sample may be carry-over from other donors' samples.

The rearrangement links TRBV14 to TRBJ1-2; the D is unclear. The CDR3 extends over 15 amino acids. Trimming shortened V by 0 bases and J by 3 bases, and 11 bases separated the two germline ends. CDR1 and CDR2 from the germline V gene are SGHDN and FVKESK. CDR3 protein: CASSQDRVGYYGYTF. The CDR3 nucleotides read TGTGCCAGCAGCCAAGATCGGGTCGGGTACTATGGCTACACCTTC. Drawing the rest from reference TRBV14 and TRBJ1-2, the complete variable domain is EAGVTQFPSHSVIEKGQTVTLRCDPISGHDNLYWYRRVMGKEIKFLLHFVKESKQDESGMPNNRFLAERTGGTYSTLKVQPAELEDSGVYFCASSQDRVGYYGYTFGSGTRLTVV.

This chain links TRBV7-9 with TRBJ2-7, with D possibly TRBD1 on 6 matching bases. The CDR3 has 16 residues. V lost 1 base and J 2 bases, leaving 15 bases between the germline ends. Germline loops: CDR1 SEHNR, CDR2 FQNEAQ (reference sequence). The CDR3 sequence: CASSLVRPRGAYEQYF. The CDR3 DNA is TGTGCCAGCAGCTTAGTCCGACCCAGGGGTGCCTACGAGCAGTACTTC.

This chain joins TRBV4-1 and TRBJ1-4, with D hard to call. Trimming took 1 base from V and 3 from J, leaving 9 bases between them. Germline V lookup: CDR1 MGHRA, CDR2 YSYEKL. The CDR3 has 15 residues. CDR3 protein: CASSQVVSANEKLFF. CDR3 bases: TGCGCCAGCAGCCAAGTTGTATCTGCTAATGAAAAACTGTTTTTT.

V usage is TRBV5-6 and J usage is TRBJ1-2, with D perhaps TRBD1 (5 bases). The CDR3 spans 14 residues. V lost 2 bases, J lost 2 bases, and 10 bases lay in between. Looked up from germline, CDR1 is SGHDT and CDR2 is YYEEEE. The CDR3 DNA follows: TGTGCCAGCAGCTTAGGGACTCTGAACTATGGCTACACCTTC. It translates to CASSLGTLNYGYTF.

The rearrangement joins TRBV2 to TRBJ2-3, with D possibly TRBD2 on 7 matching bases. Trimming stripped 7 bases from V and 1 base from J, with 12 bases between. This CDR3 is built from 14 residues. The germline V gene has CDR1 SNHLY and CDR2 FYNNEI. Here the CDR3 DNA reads TGTGCCAGCATGAAGGGGGGGGGCACAGATACGCAGTATTTT. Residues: CASMKGGGTDTQYF. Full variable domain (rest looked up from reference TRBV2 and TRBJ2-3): EPEVTQTPSHQVTQMGQEVILRCVPISNHLYFYWYRQILGQKVEFLVSFYNNEISEKSEIFDDQFSVERPDGSNFTLKIRSTKLEDSAMYFCASMKGGGTDTQYFGPGTRLTVL.

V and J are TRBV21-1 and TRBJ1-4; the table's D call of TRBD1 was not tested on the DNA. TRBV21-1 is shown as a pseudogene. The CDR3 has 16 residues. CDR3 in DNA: TGTGCCAGCAGCAAAGCGCGTACAGGGAGAAATGAAAAACTGTTTTTT. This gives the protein CASSKARTGRNEKLFF.

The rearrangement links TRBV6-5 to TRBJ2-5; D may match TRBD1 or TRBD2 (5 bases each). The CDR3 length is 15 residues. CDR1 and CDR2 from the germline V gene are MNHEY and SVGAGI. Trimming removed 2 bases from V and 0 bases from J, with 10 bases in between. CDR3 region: CASSYGGSNQETQYF. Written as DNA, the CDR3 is TGTGCCAGCAGTTACGGGGGAAGTAACCAAGAGACCCAGTACTTC.

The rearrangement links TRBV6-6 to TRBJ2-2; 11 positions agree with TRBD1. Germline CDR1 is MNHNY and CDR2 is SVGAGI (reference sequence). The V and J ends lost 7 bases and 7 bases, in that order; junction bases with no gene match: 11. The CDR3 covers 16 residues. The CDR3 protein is CASIPGTGGLGGELFF. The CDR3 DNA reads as TGTGCCAGCATTCCCGGGACAGGGGGTCTTGGCGGGGAGCTGTTTTTT.

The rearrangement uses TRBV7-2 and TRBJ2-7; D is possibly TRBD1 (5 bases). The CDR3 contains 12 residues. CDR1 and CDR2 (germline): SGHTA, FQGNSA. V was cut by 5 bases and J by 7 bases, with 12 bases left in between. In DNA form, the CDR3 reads TGTGCCAGCAGCACCACAGGTGGAGAGCAGTACTTC. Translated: CASSTTGGEQYF.

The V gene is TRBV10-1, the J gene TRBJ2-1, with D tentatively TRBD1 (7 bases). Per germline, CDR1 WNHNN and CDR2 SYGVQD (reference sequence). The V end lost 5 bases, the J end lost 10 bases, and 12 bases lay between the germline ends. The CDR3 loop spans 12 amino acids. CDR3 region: CASSRGTAEQFF. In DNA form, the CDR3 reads TGCGCCAGCAGTCGCGGGACAGCAGAGCAGTTCTTC.

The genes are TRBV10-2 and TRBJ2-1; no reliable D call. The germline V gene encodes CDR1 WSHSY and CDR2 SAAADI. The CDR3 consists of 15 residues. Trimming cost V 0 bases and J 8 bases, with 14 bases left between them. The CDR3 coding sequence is TGCGCCAGCAGTGAGTCACGGGCCCCCTTGGATGAGCAGTTCTTC. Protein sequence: CASSESRAPLDEQFF.

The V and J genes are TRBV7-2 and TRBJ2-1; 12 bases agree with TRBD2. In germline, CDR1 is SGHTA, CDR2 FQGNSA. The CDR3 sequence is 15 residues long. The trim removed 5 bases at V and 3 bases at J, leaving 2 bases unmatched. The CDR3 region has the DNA TGTGCCAGCAGCCGGACTAGCGGGATCTACAATGAGCAGTTCTTC. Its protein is CASSRTSGIYNEQFF.

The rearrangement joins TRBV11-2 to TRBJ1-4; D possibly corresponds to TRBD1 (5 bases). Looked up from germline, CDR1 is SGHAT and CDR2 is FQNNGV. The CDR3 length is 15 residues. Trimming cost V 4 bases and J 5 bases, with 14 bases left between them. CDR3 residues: CASSSVGGGNEKLFF. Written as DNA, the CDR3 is TGTGCCAGCAGCTCCGTGGGGGGTGGGAATGAAAAACTGTTTTTT.

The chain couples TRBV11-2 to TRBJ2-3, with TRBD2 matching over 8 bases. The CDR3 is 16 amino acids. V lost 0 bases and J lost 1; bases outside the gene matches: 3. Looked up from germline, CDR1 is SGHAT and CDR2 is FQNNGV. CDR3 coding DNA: TGTGCCAGCAGCTTAGATCCCGGGGGGGGCACAGATACGCAGTATTTT. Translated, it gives CASSLDPGGGTDTQYF.

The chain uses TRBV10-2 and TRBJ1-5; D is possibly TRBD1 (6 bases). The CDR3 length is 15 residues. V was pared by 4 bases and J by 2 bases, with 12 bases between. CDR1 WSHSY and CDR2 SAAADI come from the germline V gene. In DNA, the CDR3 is TGCGCCAGCAGTGTTTCAGGGGAGGGCAATCAGCCCCAGCATTTT. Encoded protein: CASSVSGEGNQPQHF.

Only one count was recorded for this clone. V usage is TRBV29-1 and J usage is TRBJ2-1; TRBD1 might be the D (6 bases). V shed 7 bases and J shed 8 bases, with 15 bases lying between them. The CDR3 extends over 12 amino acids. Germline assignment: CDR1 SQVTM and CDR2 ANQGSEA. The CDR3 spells CSAFRGWDEQFF. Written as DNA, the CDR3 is TGCAGCGCCTTCAGGGGCTGGGATGAGCAGTTCTTC.